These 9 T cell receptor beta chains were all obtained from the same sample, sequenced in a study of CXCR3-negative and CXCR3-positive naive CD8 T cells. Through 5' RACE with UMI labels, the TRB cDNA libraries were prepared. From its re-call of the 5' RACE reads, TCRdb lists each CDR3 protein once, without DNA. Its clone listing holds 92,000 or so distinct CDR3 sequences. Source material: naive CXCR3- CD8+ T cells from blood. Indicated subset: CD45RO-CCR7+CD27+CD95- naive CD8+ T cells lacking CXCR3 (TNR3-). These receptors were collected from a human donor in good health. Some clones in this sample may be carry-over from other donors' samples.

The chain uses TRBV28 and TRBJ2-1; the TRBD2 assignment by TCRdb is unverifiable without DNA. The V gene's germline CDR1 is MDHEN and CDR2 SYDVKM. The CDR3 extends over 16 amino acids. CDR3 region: CASSPSTTNGYNERFF.

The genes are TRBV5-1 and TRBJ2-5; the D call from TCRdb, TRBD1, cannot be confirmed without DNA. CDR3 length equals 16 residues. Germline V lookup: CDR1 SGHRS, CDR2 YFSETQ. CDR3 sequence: CASSLEAGADQETQYF.

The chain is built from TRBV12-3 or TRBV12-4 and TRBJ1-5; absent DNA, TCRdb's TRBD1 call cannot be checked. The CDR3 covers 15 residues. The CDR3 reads CASSLGDTQGQPQHF.

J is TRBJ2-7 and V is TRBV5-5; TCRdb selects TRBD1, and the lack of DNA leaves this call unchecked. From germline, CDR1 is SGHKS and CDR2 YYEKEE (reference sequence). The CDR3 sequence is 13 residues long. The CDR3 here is CASSLDPGDEQYF.

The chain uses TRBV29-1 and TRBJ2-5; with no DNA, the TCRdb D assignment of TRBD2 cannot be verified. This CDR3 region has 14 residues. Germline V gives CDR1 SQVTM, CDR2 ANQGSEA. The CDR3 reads CSVELAGTQETQYF.

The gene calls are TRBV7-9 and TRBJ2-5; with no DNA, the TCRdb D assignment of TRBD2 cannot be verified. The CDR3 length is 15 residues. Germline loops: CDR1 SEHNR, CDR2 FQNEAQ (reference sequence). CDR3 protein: CASSQTSGGPETQYF.

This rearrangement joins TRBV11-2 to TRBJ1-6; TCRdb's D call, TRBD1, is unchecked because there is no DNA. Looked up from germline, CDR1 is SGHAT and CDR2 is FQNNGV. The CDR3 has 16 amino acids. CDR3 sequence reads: CASSPDSGPYNPPLHF.

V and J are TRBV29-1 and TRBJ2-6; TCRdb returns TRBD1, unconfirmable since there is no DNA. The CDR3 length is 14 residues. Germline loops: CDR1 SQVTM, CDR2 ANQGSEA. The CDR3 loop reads CSVSSGEGANVLTF.

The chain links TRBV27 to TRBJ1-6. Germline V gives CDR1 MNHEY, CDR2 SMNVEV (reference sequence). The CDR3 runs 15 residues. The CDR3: CASSLGSAYNSPLHF.